This paragraph reports one T cell receptor (beta chain). This specimen belongs to a study of cytomegalovirus exposure and HLA in healthy donors. Germline V gene data show CDR1 as LNHDA and CDR2 as SQIVND (reference sequence). The CDR3 has 13 residues. The trim removed 5 bases at V and 5 bases at J, leaving 4 bases unmatched. The primer mix had 60 Vbeta and 13 Jbeta primers. TCRdb keeps only in-frame clones here, not all; method: immunoSEQ multiplex PCR. The sample has tens of thousands of clones, over 70% seen once; the top ten hold approximately 7.8%. This receptor was obtained from a man between 60 and 70 years old in good health and CMV-seronegative. The J gene is TRBJ2-5, the V gene TRBV19; TRBD1 matches 8 bases. The sample consisted of PBMCs. CDR3 DNA sequence: TGTGCCAGTAGTTTGACAGGGGAGGAGACCCAGTACTTC. This codes for CASSLTGEETQYF.